A single T cell receptor (beta chain) is shown here with its context. Antigen specificity is unknown. This sample was included in a study of blood T cells in healthy people across ages. General study findings and limits: Estimated diversity across one million T cells was deemed an underestimate. It was the long-lived donors that had more naive CD4+ cells and higher diversity than aged donors.

A second PCR of about 7 to 12 cycles used a sample-barcoded 5' primer and a J-beta primer mix. TCRdb used MiXCR to reprocess the 5' RACE reads, holding one entry per CDR3 protein. This repertoire shows approximately 830,000 distinct CDR3 sequences, roughly 60% found once; its top ten account for roughly 26%. The clonotype was recovered from a man younger than 40 in good health. The specimen was blood.

CDR3 coding DNA: TGTGCCACCAGCAGAGATCTGAGCTACGAGCAGTACTTC. This gives the protein CATSRDLSYEQYF. The V and J genes are TRBV15 and TRBJ2-7; D not certain. The germline gives CDR1 LNHNV, CDR2 YYDKDF (reference sequence). The CDR3 contains 13 residues. The germline V and J ends were trimmed by 0 bases and 3 bases, with 6 bases remaining between them.